A single sample gave rise to the 25 T cell receptor beta chains below, sequenced in a study of cytomegalovirus exposure and HLA in healthy donors (dated by TCRdb to between 2016 and 2019). Library preparation was by the immunoSEQ multiplex PCR assay. For the multiplex PCR, a mixture combining 60 forward primers for TCR Vbeta segments and 13 reverse primers for TCR Jbeta segments was used. TCRdb took this table from immuneACCESS and kept in-frame rearrangements with V and J called. Such tables lack part of the clones; where checked against another copy, unresolved V genes explain under half of the gap, and the rest is unexplained. The sample includes 95,000 to 120,000 clones, with around 77% observed a single time. About 5% of the sample belongs to the ten largest clones. The sequenced sample consisted of PBMCs. The receptors shown here come from a woman under 40 in good health and CMV-seropositive.

A note on this clone: This sample also contains other DNA sequences that code for the same CDR3. This sequence joins TRBV2 and TRBJ1-1; maybe TRBD1 (5 bases). Germline CDR1 is SNHLY and CDR2 is FYNNEI. Trimming pared 3 bases from V and 4 bases from J, leaving 9 bases between. The CDR3 sequence is 13 residues long. This CDR3 reads CASSDREGTEAFF. CDR3 nucleotide sequence: TGTGCCAGCAGTGACAGGGAGGGCACTGAAGCTTTCTTT.

This clone was seen once. The rearrangement joins TRBV11-3 to TRBJ2-7, with 9 bases matching TRBD2. Losses at the gene ends were 9 bases for V and 1 base for J; bases not matched to a gene: 13. CDR1 is SGHNT and CDR2 is YENEEA in the germline V gene. The length of the CDR3 is 16 residues. CDR3 protein: CASQSGASGISYEQYF. The DNA for the CDR3 is TGTGCCAGTCAATCGGGGGCTAGCGGGATTTCCTACGAGCAGTACTTC.

The table lists this clone with a few counts. The chain has TRBV6-1 and TRBJ2-7, with D tentatively TRBD2 (6 bases). Germline V gene lookup returns CDR1 MNHNS and CDR2 SASEGT. Trimming shortened V by 4 bases and J by 3 bases, and 16 bases separated the two germline ends. The CDR3 consists of 15 residues. The CDR3 loop reads CASSVGLAGHYEQYF. The CDR3 DNA is TGTGCCAGCAGTGTAGGACTTGCGGGGCACTACGAGCAGTACTTC.

This CDR3 is CASSYGTGGPGELFF. The CDR3 coding sequence is TGTGCCAGCAGCTATGGGACAGGGGGGCCCGGGGAGCTGTTTTTT. The chain carries TRBV11-2 and TRBJ2-2; 11 nucleotides align to TRBD1. V lost 4 bases and J lost 6; bases outside the gene matches: 4. The CDR3 is 15 amino acids. Germline V lookup: CDR1 SGHAT, CDR2 FQNNGV. Filled out from reference TRBV11-2 and TRBJ2-2, the complete variable domain reads EAGVAQSPRYKIIEKRQSVAFWCNPISGHATLYWYQQILGQGPKLLIQFQNNGVVDDSQLPKDRFSAERLKGVDSTLKIQPAKLEDSAVYLCASSYGTGGPGELFFGEGSRLTVL.

The CDR3: CASSPGGTSGANVLTF. Written as DNA, the CDR3 is TGTGCCAGCTCACCAGGCGGAACCTCTGGGGCCAACGTCCTGACTTTC. The V and J genes are TRBV18 and TRBJ2-6, with D hard to call. The CDR3 contains 16 residues. Trimming removed 2 bases at V and 0 bases at J, with 8 bases between. Germline V gene data show CDR1 as KGHSH and CDR2 as LQKENI.

V usage is TRBV2 and J usage is TRBJ2-5; TRBD2 matches 11 bases. The assigned J gene may be wrong: the sequence end matches TRBJ2-7 better. The CDR3 contains 15 residues. Germline V gene lookup returns CDR1 SNHLY and CDR2 FYNNEI. This CDR3 reads CASSDLTSGSYEQYF. The CDR3 bases are TGTGCCAGCAGCGATCTAACTAGCGGGAGTTACGAGCAGTACTTC.

This chain connects TRBV2 to TRBJ1-1; D remains ambiguous. From germline, CDR1 is SNHLY and CDR2 FYNNEI. This CDR3 region has 10 residues. Trimming shortened V by 7 bases and J by 4 bases, and 4 bases separated the two germline ends. CDR3 in DNA: TGTGCCAGCACGGGCACTGAAGCTTTCTTT. Translated: CASTGTEAFF.

The chain employs TRBV7-2 and TRBJ2-1, with 12 bases lining up with TRBD2. V lost 1 base to trimming and J lost 15 bases; unmatched junction nucleotides: 10. Germline loops: CDR1 SGHTA, CDR2 FQGNSA. The CDR3 consists of 15 residues. The CDR3 sequence: CASSLEGTSGLWWFF. The CDR3 DNA follows: TGTGCCAGCAGCTTAGAAGGGACTAGCGGGTTATGGTGGTTCTTC.

This rearrangement joins TRBV2 to TRBJ2-3; 7 nucleotides align to TRBD2. This CDR3 region has 15 residues. Germline lookup yields CDR1 SNHLY and CDR2 FYNNEI. V dropped 2 bases and J dropped 1; count of bases not matched to a gene: 3. CDR3 region: CASSESGVGTDTQYF. The CDR3 nucleotides are TGTGCCAGCAGTGAAAGCGGGGTGGGCACAGATACGCAGTATTTT.

V is TRBV27 and J is TRBJ1-2, with D tentatively TRBD1 (5 bases). In germline, CDR1 is MNHEY, CDR2 SMNVEV (reference sequence). This CDR3 is 15 amino acids long. The V and J ends lost 2 bases and 4 bases respectively, with 14 bases between them. CDR3 amino acids: CASSLEYQGGYGYTF. The CDR3 nucleotides read TGTGCCAGCAGTTTAGAATATCAGGGTGGCTATGGCTACACCTTC.

This chain links TRBV28 with TRBJ2-3; maybe TRBD1 (6 bases). The germline gives CDR1 MDHEN, CDR2 SYDVKM. CDR3 length equals 15 residues. Trimming removed 4 bases at V and 1 base at J, with 12 bases between. The CDR3 loop is CASSSTGEGTDTQYF. The CDR3, as DNA: TGTGCCAGCAGTTCGACAGGTGAGGGCACAGATACGCAGTATTTT.

V usage is TRBV10-2 and J usage is TRBJ1-5; TRBD1 might be the D (5 bases). In germline, CDR1 is WSHSY, CDR2 SAAADI. V was cut by 1 base and J by 7 bases, with 17 bases left in between. The CDR3 covers 16 residues. The CDR3 reads CASSEFGRQGRQPQHF. The CDR3 DNA reads TGCGCCAGCAGTGAGTTTGGACGGCAGGGAAGGCAGCCCCAGCATTTT.

This clone turned up a few times. The chain links TRBV4-2 to TRBJ1-1; the D is unclear. The CDR3 has 16 residues. Trimming left V 0 bases short and J 6 bases short, with 17 bases between. Germline V gives CDR1 LGHNA, CDR2 YNFKEQ. This CDR3 reads CASSQDSGSRHAEAFF. The CDR3 nucleotides are TGTGCCAGCAGCCAAGATAGTGGCAGTAGACACGCTGAAGCTTTCTTT.

The chain joins TRBV4-1 to TRBJ2-5, with TRBD2 as a possible D gene (7 bases). The V end was cut by 0 bases, the J end by 5 bases, with 19 bases between. Germline CDR1 and CDR2: MGHRA and YSYEKL. There are 17 residues in the CDR3. The chain's CDR3 is CASSQEPGGLTRETQYF. The CDR3 coding sequence is TGCGCCAGCAGCCAAGAACCGGGGGGCCTTACTAGGGAGACCCAGTACTTC.

A few counts support this clone. The chain has TRBV11-3 and TRBJ2-7; perhaps TRBD1 as D (6 bases). Germline CDR1 reads SGHNT; CDR2 reads YENEEA. The CDR3 extends over 15 amino acids. Deletions cut 3 bases from V and 3 bases from J, with 15 bases between. The CDR3 protein is CASSFGRDISYEQYF. CDR3 DNA: TGTGCCAGCAGCTTTGGCCGGGACATTAGCTACGAGCAGTACTTC.

This chain connects TRBV16 to TRBJ2-6; D is undetermined. The CDR3 covers 16 residues. V lost 3 bases to trimming and J lost 2 bases, with 11 bases between them. Germline values: CDR1 KGHSY, CDR2 FQNENV. The DNA of the CDR3 is TGTGCCAGCAGCCACCAGAAAGAGGCTGGGGCCAACGTCCTGACTTTC. Translated: CASSHQKEAGANVLTF.

The genes are TRBV5-1 and TRBJ1-2; D is possibly TRBD1 (6 bases). V was cut by 4 bases and J by 6 bases, with 13 bases left in between. CDR1 and CDR2 (germline): SGHRS, YFSETQ. This CDR3 contains 13 residues. CDR3 bases: TGCGCCAGCAGCCAACAGGGAATTGATGGCTACACCTTC. This gives the protein CASSQQGIDGYTF.

CDR3: CASSLDASGGAAQETQYF. The CDR3 DNA reads as TGCGCCAGCAGCTTGGATGCTAGCGGGGGGGCCGCCCAAGAGACCCAGTACTTC. V and J are TRBV5-1 and TRBJ2-5; 12 bases line up with TRBD2. V shed 0 bases, J shed 1 base, and the junction held 7 bases outside the gene matches. CDR1 and CDR2 from the germline V gene are SGHRS and YFSETQ. The CDR3 runs to 18 residues.

This chain links TRBV5-1 with TRBJ2-3; 8 nucleotides line up with TRBD2. V trimming: 5 bases; J trimming: 0 bases; junction bases outside the gene matches: 5. The CDR3 length is 15 residues. Germline CDR1 reads SGHRS; CDR2 reads YFSETQ. The CDR3 DNA is TGCGCCAGCAGACCGACTAGCGCTAGCACAGATACGCAGTATTTT. As protein: CASRPTSASTDTQYF.

The V gene is TRBV27, the J gene TRBJ1-5; D is perhaps TRBD1 (5 bases). V dropped 6 bases and J dropped 6 bases, with 21 bases sitting between them. The germline V gene has CDR1 MNHEY and CDR2 SMNVEV (reference sequence). The CDR3 extends over 16 amino acids. In DNA, the CDR3 is TGTGCCAGCAGCCCATCACGGACACGATTAGCTCAGCCCCAGCATTTT. Amino acids: CASSPSRTRLAQPQHF.

The sample holds a few counts of this clone. The chain has TRBV18 and TRBJ2-7; TRBD2 is a possible D gene (5 bases). Trimming stripped 3 bases from V and 5 bases from J, with 14 bases between. This CDR3 has 14 amino acids. CDR1 KGHSH and CDR2 LQKENI come from the germline V gene. CDR3 loop: CASSPQEVGHEQYF. The CDR3 nucleotides read TGTGCCAGCTCACCCCAGGAGGTCGGCCACGAGCAGTACTTC.

This clone was observed a few times. The chain combines TRBV6-5 with TRBJ1-1, with a tentative D call TRBD1 (5 bases). V was pared by 4 bases and J by 4 bases, with 10 bases between. This CDR3 region has 13 residues. Germline V gives CDR1 MNHEY, CDR2 SVGAGI. The CDR3 DNA is TGTGCCAGCAGTTCTTCCAGGGTCACTGAAGCTTTCTTT. As protein: CASSSSRVTEAFF.

The J gene is TRBJ2-6, the V gene TRBV7-3; 7 nucleotides agree with TRBD1. CDR3 length: 16 residues. V was clipped by 4 bases and J by 4 bases; unmatched bases: 7. Looked up from germline, CDR1 is SGHTA and CDR2 is FQGTGA. CDR3 residues: CASSSGQLAGANVLTF. CDR3 nucleotide sequence: TGTGCCAGCAGCTCGGGACAGTTGGCCGGGGCCAACGTCCTGACTTTC.

This chain uses TRBV19 with TRBJ2-2, with a possible D match to TRBD1 (5 bases). This CDR3 comprises 13 residues. In germline, CDR1 is LNHDA, CDR2 SQIVND (reference sequence). V gave up 6 bases and J gave up 6 bases, with 11 bases separating them. The CDR3 coding sequence is TGTGCCAGTAGGTCTACAGGCTCCGGGGAGCTGTTTTTT. This gives the protein CASRSTGSGELFF.

The chain employs TRBV19 and TRBJ1-5; 9 bases line up with TRBD1. The germline gives CDR1 LNHDA, CDR2 SQIVND (reference sequence). This CDR3 region has 16 residues. V was clipped by 7 bases and J by 0 bases; unmatched bases: 7. The CDR3 is CASNPGQGYSNQPQHF. For the CDR3, the DNA is TGTGCCAGTAATCCGGGACAGGGATATAGCAATCAGCCCCAGCATTTT.